This TCR beta chain was found in a study of Graves' ophthalmopathy and Graves' hyperthyroidism. Study as a whole: There was a collection of peripheral blood at initial diagnosis, before any treatment. Study results and caveats: Most expanded thyroid clonotypes above 0.001 frequency also appeared in blood.

Many counts were recorded for this clonotype. Its antigen is unknown. V was cut by 1 base and J by 6 bases, with 10 bases left in between. This CDR3 has 13 residues. Germline loops: CDR1 MDHEN, CDR2 SYDVKM. Amplified material comprised TCR beta CDR3 regions derived from RNA transcripts. First-round RT-PCR employed HTBI primers, with a second-round multiplex PCR after it. TCRdb itself ran the multiplex PCR reads through MiXCR, one entry per CDR3 protein. The sample has some 370,000 distinct CDR3 sequences, about a sixth seen once. The clonotype originates from an adult woman with stable Graves' hyperthyroidism. The source material was peripheral blood. J is TRBJ2-7 and V is TRBV28, with D perhaps TRBD2 (5 bases). CDR3 amino acids: CASSLSTRGEQYF. The CDR3 nucleotides are TGTGCCAGCAGTTTATCCACCCGGGGCGAGCAGTACTTC.